This T cell receptor (beta chain) came from a study of cytomegalovirus exposure and HLA in healthy donors. Broader study findings: In vitro checks showed that a few CMV-associated chains really do target CMV antigens. Researchers catalogued approximately 170 TCR beta chains as cytomegalovirus-associated.

The data were produced by immunoSEQ multiplex PCR, yet TCRdb's version contains in-frame clones alone and is incomplete. The repertoire includes about 310,000 clones, approximately 86% of them detected once, and around 0.88% sits in the top ten. CDR3 length: 14 amino acids. V shed 6 bases and J 6 bases; nucleotides not matched to a gene: 7. Germline CDR1 is MRHNA and CDR2 is SNTAGT. This clone was seen just once. What it recognizes is unknown. Input material: PBMCs. This receptor was obtained from a man aged 25-40 years in good health and CMV-seronegative. The chain is built from TRBV6-4 and TRBJ1-5; 8 bases match TRBD1. The CDR3 is CASSATGGGQPQHF. For the CDR3, the DNA is TGTGCCAGCAGCGCTACAGGGGGAGGTCAGCCCCAGCATTTT.